The T cell receptor (beta chain) under discussion was sequenced for a study of shared clonotypes between healthy human individuals. Study at large: The study used three CD4 naive, three CD4 memory, two CD8 naive and one CD8 memory plate per donor.

TCRdb keeps only in-frame clones here, not all; method: immunoSEQ multiplex PCR. The sample comprises approximately 700,000 clones, around three quarters of which are singletons, and around 1.8% rests with the top ten. The ends were cut back, 4 bases at V and 3 bases at J, with 9 bases in the middle. Germline values: CDR1 SNHLY, CDR2 FYNNEI. The CDR3 is 13 amino acids. Sequencing was carried out using memory CD4+ T cells sorted from blood. The subset is: CD45RA-negative fraction. This clonotype was sampled from a woman younger than 45 in good health. This chain connects TRBV2 to TRBJ1-2; no firm D call. CDR3 DNA: TGTGCCAGCAGTGGCGGAGTAGACTATGGCTACACCTTC. Translation: CASSGGVDYGYTF.